This T cell receptor (beta chain) is drawn from a study of spatial heterogeneity in lung cancer. This clonotype was counted a few times. Its cognate antigen is unknown. Found in a library prepared for alpha chains, this beta chain is an off-target read, and its abundance has little meaning. Time point given: sample taken at primary tumor resection. Unsorted whole RNA samples from tumor, nontumor lung or frozen PBMC were sequenced. General study points: Blood contained ubiquitous expanded tumor TCRs more at resection than at follow-up.

Each molecule of TCR cDNA was tagged with one unique molecular identifier. From the 5' RACE reads, TCRdb called clonotypes with MiXCR, one entry per CDR3 protein. The repertoire has 4,500 to 5,500 distinct CDR3 sequences, roughly a third of them found once; the top ten carry roughly 4%. The source is a female donor with early-stage non-small cell lung cancer. Specimen: PBMCs, collected at surgery.

The CDR3 protein is CASGVGGDTQYF. The CDR3 DNA sequence: TGTGCCAGCGGGGTAGGCGGGGATACGCAGTATTTT. The chain has TRBV6-5 and TRBJ2-3; weak D call: TRBD2 (5 bases). The CDR3 length is 12 residues. The V end lost 8 bases, the J end lost 6 bases, and 12 bases lay between the germline ends. The V gene's germline CDR1 is MNHEY and CDR2 SVGAGI.